This TCR beta chain emerged from a study of a mutant IDH1 vaccine in newly diagnosed glioma. Whole-study results and caveats: Of the patients, less than 95% had vaccine-induced immune responses.

This clone was observed a handful of times. Its target is unknown. Stated time point: week 35, safety follow-up. The study gave 300 ug of mutant IDH1 20-mer peptide per vaccine dose, with topical imiquimod. TCRdb's table, derived via immunoSEQ multiplex PCR, lists solely in-frame clones and lacks some. The table lists some 30,000 clones, roughly 79% of them singletons, with 7.5% to 10% in the top ten. With 2 bases removed from V and 0 bases from J, the gap between germline ends came to 11 bases. The V gene's germline CDR1 is MNHNS and CDR2 SASEGT. This CDR3 has 16 residues. The material sequenced was PBMCs, taken from a glioma patient whose treatment included an IDH1 peptide vaccine. The source of this sequence is a woman aged 30 to 39 with glioma. Some clones in this sample may be carry-over from other donors' samples. This chain connects TRBV6-1 to TRBJ2-1, with a weak D call TRBD2 (5 bases). CDR3 sequence reads: CASSEPRGSSYNEQFF. In DNA form, the CDR3 reads TGTGCCAGCAGTGAACCCCGGGGAAGCTCCTACAATGAGCAGTTCTTC.